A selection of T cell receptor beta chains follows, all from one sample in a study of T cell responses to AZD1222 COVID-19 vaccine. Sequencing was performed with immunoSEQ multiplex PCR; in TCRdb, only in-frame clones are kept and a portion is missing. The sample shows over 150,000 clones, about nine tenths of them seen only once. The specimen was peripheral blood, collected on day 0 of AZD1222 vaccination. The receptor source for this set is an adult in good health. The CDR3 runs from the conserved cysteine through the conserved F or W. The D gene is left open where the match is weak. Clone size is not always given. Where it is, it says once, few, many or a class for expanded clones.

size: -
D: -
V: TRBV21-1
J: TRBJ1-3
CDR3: CASSKVLGQGSLISGNTIYF
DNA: TGTGCCAGCAGCAAAGTGTTGGGACAGGGCTCACTAATCTCTGGAAACACCATATATTTT

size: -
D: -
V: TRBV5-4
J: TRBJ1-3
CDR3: CASSHPRAGNTIYF
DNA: TGTGCCAGCAGCCACCCACGGGCCGGAAACACCATATATTTT

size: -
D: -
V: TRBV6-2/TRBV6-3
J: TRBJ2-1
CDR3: CASSYRVDEQFF
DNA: TGTGCCAGCAGTTACAGGGTTGATGAGCAGTTCTTC

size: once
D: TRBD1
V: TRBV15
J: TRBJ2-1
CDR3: CATSTRDRLHNEQFF
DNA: TGTGCCACCAGCACCCGGGACAGGCTTCACAATGAGCAGTTCTTC

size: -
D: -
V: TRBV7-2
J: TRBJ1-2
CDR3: CASSLAIGSNYGYTF
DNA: TGTGCCAGCAGCTTAGCGATAGGTTCTAACTATGGCTACACCTTC

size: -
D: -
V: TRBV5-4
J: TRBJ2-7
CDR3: CASRRGGVPLSYEQYF
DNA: TGTGCCAGCCGAAGGGGCGGTGTCCCCCTCTCCTACGAGCAGTACTTC

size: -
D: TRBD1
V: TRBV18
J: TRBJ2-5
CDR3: CASSPLGTGPQETQYF
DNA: TGTGCCAGCTCACCGCTCGGGACAGGCCCCCAAGAGACCCAGTACTTC

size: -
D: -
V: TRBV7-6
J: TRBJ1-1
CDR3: CASSLGKRWGITEAFF
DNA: TGTGCCAGCAGCTTAGGCAAGCGGTGGGGGATCACTGAAGCTTTCTTT

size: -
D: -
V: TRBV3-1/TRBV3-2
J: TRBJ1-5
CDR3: CASSQDGGGRRYSNQPQHF
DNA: TGTGCCAGCAGCCAAGACGGTGGGGGCAGACGCTATAGCAATCAGCCCCAGCATTTT

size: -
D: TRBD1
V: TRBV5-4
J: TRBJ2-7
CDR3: CASSPFGQGASYEQYF
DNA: TGTGCCAGCAGCCCATTCGGACAGGGAGCCTCCTACGAGCAGTACTTC

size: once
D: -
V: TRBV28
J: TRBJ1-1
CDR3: CASSLDWGPAFF
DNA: TGTGCCAGCAGTCTCGACTGGGGACCTGCTTTCTTT

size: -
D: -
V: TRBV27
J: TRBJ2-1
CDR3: CASSRYNEQFF
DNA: TGTGCCAGTTCACGTTACAATGAGCAGTTCTTC

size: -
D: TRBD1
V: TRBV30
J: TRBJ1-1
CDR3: CAWSSGPGQRNTEAFF
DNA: TGTGCCTGGAGCTCTGGCCCGGGACAGAGGAACACTGAAGCTTTCTTT

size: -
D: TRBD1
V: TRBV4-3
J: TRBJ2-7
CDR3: CASSQDSGQGSYEQYF
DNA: TGCGCCAGCAGCCAAGATTCGGGACAGGGGTCCTACGAGCAGTACTTC

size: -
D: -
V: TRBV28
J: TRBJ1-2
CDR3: CASRSSRAYYGYTF
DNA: TGTGCCAGCCGCTCCAGTCGAGCTTACTATGGCTACACCTTC

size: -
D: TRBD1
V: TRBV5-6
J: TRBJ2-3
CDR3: CASSLDRGLKSDTQYF
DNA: TGTGCCAGCAGCCTGGACAGGGGGCTGAAGTCAGATACGCAGTATTTT

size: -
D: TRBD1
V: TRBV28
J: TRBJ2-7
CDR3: CASRPGQGRTYEQYF
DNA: TGTGCCAGCAGGCCGGGACAGGGGAGAACCTACGAGCAGTACTTC

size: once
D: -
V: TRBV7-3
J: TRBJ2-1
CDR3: CASSTIRQNEQFF
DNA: TGTGCCAGCAGCACGATTAGACAGAATGAGCAGTTCTTC

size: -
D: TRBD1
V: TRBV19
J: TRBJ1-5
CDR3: CASSITGQGSPQHF
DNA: TGTGCCAGTAGTATAACGGGACAGGGGTCGCCCCAGCATTTT

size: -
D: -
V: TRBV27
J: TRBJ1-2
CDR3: CASSLLSRVAAYGYTF
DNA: TGTGCCAGCAGTTTACTGTCGCGGGTGGCGGCCTATGGCTACACCTTC

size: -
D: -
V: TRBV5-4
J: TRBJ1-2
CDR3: CASSLGGGTHGYTF
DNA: TGTGCCAGCAGCTTAGGGGGGGGCACGCATGGCTACACCTTC

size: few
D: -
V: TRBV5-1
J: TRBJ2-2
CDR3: CASSLVVGGTGELFF
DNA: TGCGCCAGCAGCTTGGTTGTGGGAGGAACCGGGGAGCTGTTTTTT

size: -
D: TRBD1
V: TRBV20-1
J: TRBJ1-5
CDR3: CSASVGGESYSNQPQHF
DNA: TGCAGTGCTAGTGTAGGGGGCGAATCCTATAGCAATCAGCCCCAGCATTTT

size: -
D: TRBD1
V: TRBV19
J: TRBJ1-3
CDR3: CASTRSRQGGNTIYF
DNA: TGTGCCAGTACTCGTTCGCGACAGGGAGGAAACACCATATATTTT

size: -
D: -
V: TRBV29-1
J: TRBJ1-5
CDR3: CSVEAVGGPQHF
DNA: TGCAGCGTTGAAGCCGTCGGTGGGCCCCAGCATTTT

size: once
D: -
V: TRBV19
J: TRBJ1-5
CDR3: CASSLLSGGYQPQHF
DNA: TGTGCCAGTAGTCTCTTGTCCGGGGGATATCAGCCCCAGCATTTT

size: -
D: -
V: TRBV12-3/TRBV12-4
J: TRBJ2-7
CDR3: CATFDPGEQYF
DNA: TGTGCCACCTTCGACCCGGGGGAGCAGTACTTC

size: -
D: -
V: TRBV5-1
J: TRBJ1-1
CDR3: CASSLFNSYTEAFF
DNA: TGCGCCAGCAGCTTGTTCAACAGCTACACTGAAGCTTTCTTT